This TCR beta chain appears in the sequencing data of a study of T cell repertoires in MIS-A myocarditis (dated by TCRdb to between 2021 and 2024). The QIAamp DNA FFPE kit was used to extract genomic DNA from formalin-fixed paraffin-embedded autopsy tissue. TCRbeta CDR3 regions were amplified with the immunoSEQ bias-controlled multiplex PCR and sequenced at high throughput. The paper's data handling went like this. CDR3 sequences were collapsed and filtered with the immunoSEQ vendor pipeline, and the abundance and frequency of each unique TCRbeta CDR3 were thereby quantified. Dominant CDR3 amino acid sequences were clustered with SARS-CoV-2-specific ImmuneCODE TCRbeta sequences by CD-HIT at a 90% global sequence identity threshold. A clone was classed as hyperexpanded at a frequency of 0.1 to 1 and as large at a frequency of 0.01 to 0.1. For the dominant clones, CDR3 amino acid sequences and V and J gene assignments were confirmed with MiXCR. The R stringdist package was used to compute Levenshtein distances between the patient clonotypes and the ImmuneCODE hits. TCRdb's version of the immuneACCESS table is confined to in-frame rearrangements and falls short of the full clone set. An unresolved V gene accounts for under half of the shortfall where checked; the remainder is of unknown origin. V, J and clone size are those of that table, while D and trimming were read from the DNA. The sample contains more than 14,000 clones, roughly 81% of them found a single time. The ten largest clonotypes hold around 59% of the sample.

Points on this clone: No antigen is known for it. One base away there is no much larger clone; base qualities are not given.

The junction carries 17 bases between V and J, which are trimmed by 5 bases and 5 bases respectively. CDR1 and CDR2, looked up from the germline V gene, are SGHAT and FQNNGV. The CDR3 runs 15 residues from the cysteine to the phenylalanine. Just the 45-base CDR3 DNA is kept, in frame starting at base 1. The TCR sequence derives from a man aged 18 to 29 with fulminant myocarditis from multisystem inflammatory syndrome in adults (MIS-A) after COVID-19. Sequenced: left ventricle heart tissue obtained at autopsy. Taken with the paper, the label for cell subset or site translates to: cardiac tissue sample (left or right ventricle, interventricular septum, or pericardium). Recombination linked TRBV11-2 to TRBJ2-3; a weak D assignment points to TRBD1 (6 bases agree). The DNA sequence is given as TGTGCCAGCAGCCCCGGGACATTACTGATAGATACGCAGTATTTT. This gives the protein CASSPGTLLIDTQYF. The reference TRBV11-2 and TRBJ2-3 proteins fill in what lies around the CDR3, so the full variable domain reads EAGVAQSPRYKIIEKRQSVAFWCNPISGHATLYWYQQILGQGPKLLIQFQNNGVVDDSQLPKDRFSAERLKGVDSTLKIQPAKLEDSAVYLCASSPGTLLIDTQYFGPGTRLTVL.